Sequencing of this T cell receptor beta chain was carried out in a study of T cell responses to AZD1222 COVID-19 vaccine (dated by TCRdb to the early 2020s). For the study in its entirety: TCR sequencing was performed for over 230 trial participants, of whom about 200 were given two doses of AZD1222 and some 26 were given two doses of MenACWY control vaccine. Enrollment into the trials was organized by age into subgroups of 18-55, 56-69 and 70-plus years, and those subgroups contained roughly 140, 27 and 60 TCR-sequenced participants, respectively.

Concerning this clone itself: Its antigen target is currently unknown. Per-nucleotide qualities are absent, and no much larger clonotype sits a single base away.

Taken with the paper, the label for time point translates to: about 28 days (+/-7) after the second vaccine dose. Because spike-specific TCR depth and breadth did not differ between the two schedules, AZD1222 recipients who got a second dose at roughly 4 weeks were pooled with those who got a second dose at roughly 12 weeks. Samples from vaccinated people were obtained from the UK trials COV001 and COV002, which included a single-blind randomized controlled phase 2/3 trial of AZD1222 (ChAdOx1 nCoV-19) in healthy adults. Trial participant PBMC samples were collected at day 0 and day 28 after the second dose for TCRbeta chain sequencing. The CDR3 regions of human TCRbeta chains were analyzed by immunosequencing. As for how the authors treated the data: TCRs in the repertoires were matched against a reference library of SARS-CoV-2-specific TCRs that had been generated with the MIRA antigen-specificity platform. Breadth was defined as the fraction of unique TCRs that were SARS-CoV-2-associated, and depth was defined as the fraction of total T cells that were SARS-CoV-2-associated. Each spike-specific TCR was assigned to its reactive spike region and to a CD4 or CD8 class using the MIRA data. Log10-transformed breadth and depth values were compared by one-way ANOVA with Sidak's multiple comparisons tests. TCRdb's version of the immuneACCESS table is confined to in-frame rearrangements and falls short of the full clone set. An unresolved V gene accounts for under half of the shortfall where checked; the remainder is of unknown origin. V and J calls plus clone size are reproduced from that table; the DNA served to infer D and trimming. The sample records fewer than 150,000 clones, around 93% of which are singletons. Together, the top ten hold more than 7% of the sample.

Points the paper makes about the study in general: The 56-69-year group was small, and its depth increase did not reach significance, likely because of low power. After two AZD1222 doses, spike-specific TCR breadth and depth were significantly higher than at day 0 and than in MenACWY recipients. Participants were mostly white British and included more females than males, and it was suggested by the authors that clonal diversity may have been underestimated. CD4 TCRs associated with the vaccine covered the entire spike protein, and the dominant responses were in regions 160-218 and 743-854. Only five or six AZD1222 recipients were SARS-CoV-2 seropositive at baseline, limiting conclusions about previously exposed vaccinees. Nearly half of unique spike-specific TCRs reportedly recognized epitopes outside regions mutated in the B.1.351 and B.1.1.7 variants. Because no day 14 peak-response samples were available, repertoires were characterized only after the peak T cell response.

The germline V gene provides CDR1 SGHVS and CDR2 FNYEAQ. Cut back by 1 base and 6 bases, the V and J ends lie 7 bases apart. From the cysteine up to the phenylalanine, the CDR3 has a length of 13 residues. Only the CDR3 portion is preserved as DNA: 39 bases, with reading frame beginning at the first base. Rearrangement joined TRBV7-6 to TRBJ2-1, with TRBD2 tentatively as D gene (5 bases match). The sequenced sample was peripheral blood, obtained 28 days after the second AZD1222 dose. This sequence originates from an adult who received the AZD1222 COVID-19 vaccine. The CDR3 loop reads CASSLGAGNEQFF. Here is the DNA: TGTGCCAGCAGCTTAGGGGCGGGCAATGAGCAGTTCTTC.